Listed below are T cell receptor beta chains from one sample, sequenced in a study of blood T cell repertoires in COVID-19. This table comes from immunoSEQ multiplex PCR, and its TCRdb copy is limited to in-frame clones, with some not included. The data show fewer than 200,000 clones, 74% seen once. Specimen: peripheral blood. The receptors were gathered from a woman older than 75 with acute or convalescent COVID-19. CDR3s include the opening cysteine and the closing phenylalanine or tryptophan. Each record gives: clone size, J gene, D gene, CDR3 length, V gene, CDR3 protein, CDR3 DNA. D genes are given only for firm matches. Size is omitted from some rows. Given values are once, few, many or a class for expanded clones.

>-|TRBJ2-2|TRBD1|16|TRBV19
CASSGSGQVNTGELFF
TGTGCCAGTAGTGGATCGGGACAGGTGAACACCGGGGAGCTGTTTTTT
>medium-sized|TRBJ2-7|TRBD2|14|TRBV4-1
CASSRTSGDYEQYF
TGCGCCAGCAGCAGGACTAGCGGAGATTACGAGCAGTACTTC
>few|TRBJ1-5|TRBD1|16|TRBV19
CASSFEGGGGNQPQHF
TGTGCCAGTAGTTTCGAAGGGGGCGGAGGCAATCAGCCCCAGCATTTT
>-|TRBJ1-1|-|12|TRBV29-1
CSATGLNTEAFF
TGCAGCGCTACAGGATTGAACACTGAAGCTTTCTTT
>few|TRBJ2-7|-|14|TRBV6-5
CASSRRGLSYEQYF
TGTGCCAGCAGTAGACGAGGGCTCTCCTACGAGCAGTACTTC
>-|TRBJ2-1|-|15|TRBV7-9
CASSLVGEGGNEQFF
TGTGCCAGCAGCTTAGTCGGGGAGGGGGGTAATGAGCAGTTCTTC
>once|TRBJ2-2|TRBD2|16|TRBV11-2
CASSWTSGSNTGELFF
TGTGCCAGCAGCTGGACTAGCGGCTCGAACACCGGGGAGCTGTTTTTT
>-|TRBJ2-3|-|21|TRBV7-8
CASSLDDSGTRSNTYTDTQYF
TGTGCCAGCAGCTTAGACGATTCCGGGACACGCTCAAATACCTACACAGATACGCAGTATTTT
>-|TRBJ1-4|-|18|TRBV19
CASSSTGPAVPTNEKLFF
TGTGCCAGTAGCTCCACCGGGCCAGCGGTTCCAACTAATGAAAAACTGTTTTTT
>-|TRBJ2-6|-|15|TRBV6-6
CASSYSQSGANVLTF
TGTGCCAGCAGTTACTCTCAGTCTGGGGCCAACGTCCTGACTTTC
>few|TRBJ1-1|TRBD1|15|TRBV11-3
CASSPGTASNTEAFF
TGTGCCAGCAGCCCCGGGACAGCGAGTAACACTGAAGCTTTCTTT
>many|TRBJ2-7|TRBD2|15|TRBV6-5
CASSLAGHQLYEQYF
TGTGCCAGCAGTCTAGCGGGTCACCAGTTGTACGAGCAGTACTTC